This T cell receptor (beta chain) was found in a study of tumor-infiltrating lymphocytes in primary liver carcinoma. Looking at the study overall: Patients underwent resection of primary liver carcinoma. The patient group consisted of men and women aged 30 to 69 years. Staging placed the tumors at T1-T3 N0M0, and they measured about 4 to 10 cm across.

It was unsorted whole blood that yielded blood RNA, and germline DNA was also extracted. Production of TCR beta cDNA used roughly 480 ng total RNA together with a constant-region primer. Library construction for TCR beta comprised three nested multiplex PCR rounds performed with slightly modified ARM-PCR. TRBV1-TRBV30 forward primers paired with a C-beta reverse primer were used in the first two PCR rounds, which ran about 11 cycles each. TCRdb analysed the multiplex PCR reads with MiXCR anew, one entry per CDR3 protein. The sample includes fewer than 400,000 distinct CDR3 sequences, around three fifths of them seen just once. V dropped 3 bases and J dropped 1 base, with 10 bases sitting between them. The CDR3 is 15 residues long. The germline V gene has CDR1 MDHEN and CDR2 SYDVKM.

This receptor was taken from a man in his forties with primary liver carcinoma and hepatitis B virus infection. V gene TRBV28 combines with J gene TRBJ1-5; no clear D. Sequenced material: peripheral blood. The CDR3 reads CASSFLRLSNQPQHF. The CDR3, as DNA: TGTGCCAGCAGTTTTCTCCGATTGAGCAATCAGCCCCAGCATTTT.